The present T cell receptor (beta chain) was sequenced within a study of T cells in Graves' hyperthyroidism and ophthalmopathy. Study in general: Before treatment of any kind, peripheral blood was taken at initial diagnosis.

V was clipped by 2 bases and J by 3 bases, with 8 bases between them. The CDR3 runs to 13 residues. Germline V gene data show CDR1 as MNHEY and CDR2 as SVGAGI. Ten or more counts support this clonotype. The antigen is not known. It was RNA transcripts that yielded the amplified TCR beta CDR3 regions. The HTBI set primed first-round TCR CDR3 RT-PCR. TCRdb re-derived calls from the multiplex PCR reads in MiXCR, one entry per CDR3 protein. The table lists about 520,000 distinct CDR3 sequences, roughly 24% of them singletons. At least 3 on the Clinical Activity Score was recorded for ophthalmopathy patients, who also had NOSPECS grade at least 4 and duration under 3 months. Study-wide points: Progression to ophthalmopathy was predicted a median of 6.5 months early. Blood held most thyroid clonotypes expanded above 0.001 frequency.

What was sequenced was blood. V gene TRBV6-5 combines with J gene TRBJ2-7, with a tentative D call TRBD1 (5 bases). This clonotype was sampled from a young woman with Graves' ophthalmopathy. This CDR3 reads CASSYSTGYEQYF. DNA of the CDR3: TGTGCCAGCAGTTACAGCACAGGCTACGAGCAGTACTTC.